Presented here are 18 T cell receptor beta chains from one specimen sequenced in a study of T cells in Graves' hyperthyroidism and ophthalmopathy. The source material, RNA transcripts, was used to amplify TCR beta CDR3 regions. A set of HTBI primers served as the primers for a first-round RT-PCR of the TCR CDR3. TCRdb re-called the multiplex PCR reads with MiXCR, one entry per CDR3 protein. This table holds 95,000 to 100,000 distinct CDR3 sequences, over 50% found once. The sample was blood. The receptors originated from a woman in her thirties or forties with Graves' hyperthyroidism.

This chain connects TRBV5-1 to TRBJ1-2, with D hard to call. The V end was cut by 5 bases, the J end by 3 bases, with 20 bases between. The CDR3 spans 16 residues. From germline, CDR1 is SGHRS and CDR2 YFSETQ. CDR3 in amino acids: CASRWTSQSTDYGYTF. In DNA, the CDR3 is TGCGCCAGCAGATGGACGTCGCAGAGCACGGACTATGGCTACACCTTC.

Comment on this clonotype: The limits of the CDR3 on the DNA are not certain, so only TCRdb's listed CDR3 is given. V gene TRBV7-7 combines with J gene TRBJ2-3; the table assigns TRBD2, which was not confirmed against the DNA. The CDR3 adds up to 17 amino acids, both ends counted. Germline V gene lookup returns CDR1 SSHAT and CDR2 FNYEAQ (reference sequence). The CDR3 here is CASSSPFGSGSTGTRYF.

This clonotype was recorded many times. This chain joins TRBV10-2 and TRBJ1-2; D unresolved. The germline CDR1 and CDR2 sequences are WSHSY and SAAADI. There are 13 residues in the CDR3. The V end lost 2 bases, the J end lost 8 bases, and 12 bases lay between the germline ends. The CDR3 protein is CASSETRVGGYTF. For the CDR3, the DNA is TGCGCCAGCAGTGAGACCCGAGTTGGCGGCTACACCTTC.

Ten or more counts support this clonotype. As DNA, the CDR3 is TGTGCCAGCAGCCTCACCGGGACAGGGGAGGATGGCTACACCTTC. Translated: CASSLTGTGEDGYTF. The chain combines TRBV7-2 with TRBJ1-2; 10 bases are shared with TRBD1. Germline values: CDR1 SGHTA, CDR2 FQGNSA. V shed 5 bases, J shed 6 bases, and the junction held 9 bases outside the gene matches. The CDR3 is 15 amino acids.

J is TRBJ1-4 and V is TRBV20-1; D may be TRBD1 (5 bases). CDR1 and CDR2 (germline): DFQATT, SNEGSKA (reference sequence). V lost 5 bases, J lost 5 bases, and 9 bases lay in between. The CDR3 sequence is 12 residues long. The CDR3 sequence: CSAPGTNEKLFF. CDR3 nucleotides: TGCAGTGCTCCCGGGACGAATGAAAAACTGTTTTTT.

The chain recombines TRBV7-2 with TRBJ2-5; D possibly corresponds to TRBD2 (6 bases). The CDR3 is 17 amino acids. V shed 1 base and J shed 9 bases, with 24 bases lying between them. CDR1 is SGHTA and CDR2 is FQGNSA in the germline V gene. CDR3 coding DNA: TGTGCCAGCAGCTTAGACTTCGGGGGAGGTGGCTGGAGGGCCCAGTACTTC. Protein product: CASSLDFGGGGWRAQYF. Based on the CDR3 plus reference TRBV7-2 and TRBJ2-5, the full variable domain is GAGVSQSPSNKVTEKGKDVELRCDPISGHTALYWYRQSLGQGLEFLIYFQGNSAPDKSGLPSDRFSAERTGGSVSTLTIQRTQQEDSAVYLCASSLDFGGGGWRAQYFGPGTRLLVL.

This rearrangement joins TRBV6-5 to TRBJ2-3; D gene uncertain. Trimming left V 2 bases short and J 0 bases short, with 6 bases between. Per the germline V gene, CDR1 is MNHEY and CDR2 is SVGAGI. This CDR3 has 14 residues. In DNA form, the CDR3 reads TGTGCCAGCAGTTACGGTTGGAGCACAGATACGCAGTATTTT. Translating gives CASSYGWSTDTQYF.

This chain's CDR3 is CASSQNSGANVLTF. DNA for the CDR3: TGTGCCAGCAGCCAGAATTCTGGGGCCAACGTCCTGACTTTC. The V call is TRBV9, the J call TRBJ2-6; D call uncertain. The CDR3 runs 14 residues. The germline V gene encodes CDR1 SGDLS and CDR2 YYNGEE. Trimming took off 4 bases at V and 1 base at J, with 6 bases between the two ends.

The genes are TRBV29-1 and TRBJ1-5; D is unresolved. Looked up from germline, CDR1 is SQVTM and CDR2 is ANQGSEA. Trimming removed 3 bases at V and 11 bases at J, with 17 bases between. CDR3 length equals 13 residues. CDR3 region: CSVEVIVQETQHF. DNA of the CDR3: TGCAGCGTTGAGGTCATCGTACAAGAGACCCAGCATTTT.

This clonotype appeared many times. CDR3 protein: CASSRTGGNEQYF. DNA of the CDR3: TGTGCCAGTAGTCGGACAGGGGGCAACGAGCAGTACTTC. V gene TRBV19 combines with J gene TRBJ2-7, with TRBD1 matching over 11 bases. There are 13 residues in the CDR3. Per the germline V gene, CDR1 is LNHDA and CDR2 is SQIVND (reference sequence). Losses at the gene ends were 5 bases for V and 5 bases for J; bases not matched to a gene: 2.

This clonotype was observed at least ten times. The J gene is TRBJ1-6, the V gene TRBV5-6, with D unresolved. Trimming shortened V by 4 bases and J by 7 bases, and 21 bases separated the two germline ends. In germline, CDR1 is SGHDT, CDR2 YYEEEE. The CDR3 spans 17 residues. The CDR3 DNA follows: TGTGCCAGCAGCCCTAAAGGGAGATTTCCCACGAATTCACCCCTCCACTTT. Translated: CASSPKGRFPTNSPLHF.

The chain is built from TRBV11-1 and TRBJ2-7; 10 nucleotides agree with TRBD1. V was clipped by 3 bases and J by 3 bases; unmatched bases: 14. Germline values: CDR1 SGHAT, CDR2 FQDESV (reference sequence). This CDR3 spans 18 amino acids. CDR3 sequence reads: CASSLGTTGGAGGYEQYF. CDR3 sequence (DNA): TGTGCCAGCAGCTTGGGAACGACAGGGGGCGCGGGTGGCTACGAGCAGTACTTC.

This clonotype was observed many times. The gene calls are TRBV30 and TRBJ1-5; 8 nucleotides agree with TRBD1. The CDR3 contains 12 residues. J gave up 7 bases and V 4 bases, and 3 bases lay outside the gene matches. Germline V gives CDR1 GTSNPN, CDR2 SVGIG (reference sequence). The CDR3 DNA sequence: TGTGCCTGGAATACAGGGGGGCAGCCCCAGCATTTT. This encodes CAWNTGGQPQHF.

This CDR3 is CAINEGGHGYTF. The CDR3 DNA reads TGTGCCATCAACGAGGGAGGGCATGGCTACACCTTC. The chain uses TRBV10-3 and TRBJ1-2; D gene unclear. This CDR3 is built from 12 residues. CDR1 and CDR2 (germline): ENHRY, SYGVKD. The V gene lost 7 bases and the J gene lost 6 bases, with 12 bases spanning the gap.

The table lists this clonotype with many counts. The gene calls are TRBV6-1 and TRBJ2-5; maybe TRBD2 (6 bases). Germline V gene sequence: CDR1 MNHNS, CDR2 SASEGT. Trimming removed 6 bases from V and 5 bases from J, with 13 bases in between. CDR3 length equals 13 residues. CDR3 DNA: TGTGCCAGCAGGGGAGGCCGAGGGGAGACCCAGTACTTC. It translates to CASRGGRGETQYF.

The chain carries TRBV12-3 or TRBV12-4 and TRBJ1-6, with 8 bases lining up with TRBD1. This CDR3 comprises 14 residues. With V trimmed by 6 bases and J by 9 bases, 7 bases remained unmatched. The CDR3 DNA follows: TGTGCCAGCAGCCGGACAGGGATGGGTTCACCCCTCCACTTT. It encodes CASSRTGMGSPLHF.

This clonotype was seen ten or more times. The CDR3 coding sequence is TGTGCCAGCGGTACAGGGGCAGGGTTATATGAAAAACTGTTTTTT. Residues: CASGTGAGLYEKLFF. The chain carries TRBV2 and TRBJ1-4; 7 bases line up with TRBD1. With 8 bases clipped from V and 6 bases from J, the junction kept 12 bases outside the gene matches. Germline V CDR1 and CDR2: SNHLY, FYNNEI. The length of the CDR3 is 15 residues.

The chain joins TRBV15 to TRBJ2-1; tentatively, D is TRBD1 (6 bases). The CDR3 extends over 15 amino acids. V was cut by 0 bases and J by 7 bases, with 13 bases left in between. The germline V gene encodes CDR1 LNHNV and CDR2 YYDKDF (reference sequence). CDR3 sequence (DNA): TGTGCCACCAGCAGAGACGAGGGGGTTGAGAATGAGCAGTTCTTC. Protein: CATSRDEGVENEQFF.